The following is a T cell receptor beta chain sequence with its context. The entry originates in a study of blood T cell repertoires in COVID-19. This CDR3 comprises 19 residues. The germline V gene encodes CDR1 MGHRA and CDR2 YSYEKL. The trim removed 1 base at V and 4 bases at J, leaving 14 bases unmatched. Using immunoSEQ multiplex PCR, the repertoire was profiled, and TCRdb retains in-frame clones only, with some absent. The sample shows roughly 200,000 clones, 80% to 85% of them seen only once. The sample was peripheral blood. The rearrangement joins TRBV4-1 to TRBJ2-1, with TRBD1 identical over 9 bases. This TCR derives from an elderly woman with COVID-19, enrolled during active disease. CDR3 in DNA: TGCGCCAGCAGCCAAGGTCGGGGACAGGGCGGTAGGGCTTACAATGAGCAGTTCTTC. It encodes CASSQGRGQGGRAYNEQFF.